Below are 24 T cell receptor beta chains sequenced from a single sample in a study of T cell repertoires in aging, cancer and after chemotherapy. A mixed TRB-A/B primer pool amplified rearranged TRB by multiplex touch-down PCR. TCRdb called the multiplex PCR reads again in MiXCR, with one record for every CDR3 protein. The data hold roughly 6,500 distinct CDR3 sequences, with about 31% observed a single time. TCR beta rearrangements were amplified from peripheral blood genomic DNA. Sequencing was done on a sample of blood. These receptors were obtained from a human donor with a blood cancer.

This chain uses TRBV7-9 with TRBJ2-7; the D is unclear. Deletions cut 5 bases from V and 6 bases from J, with 17 bases between. The CDR3 contains 14 residues. Per the germline V gene, CDR1 is SEHNR and CDR2 is FQNEAQ (reference sequence). CDR3 in amino acids: CASSLPRSSGEQYF. The CDR3 nucleotides are TGTGCCAGCAGCCTCCCGAGGTCTAGTGGCGAGCAGTACTTC. The variable domain in full, completed from reference TRBV7-9 and TRBJ2-7, reads DTGVSQNPRHKITKRGQNVTFRCDPISEHNRLYWYRQTLGQGPEFLTYFQNEAQLEKSRLLSDRFSAERPKGSFSTLEIQRTEQGDSAMYLCASSLPRSSGEQYFGPGTRLTVT.

This clonotype was seen a handful of times. This chain joins TRBV5-6 and TRBJ2-7; D ambiguous. Germline CDR1 and CDR2: SGHDT and YYEEEE. Trimming pared 4 bases from V and 7 bases from J, leaving 9 bases between. CDR3 length equals 11 residues. The CDR3 DNA sequence: TGTGCCAGCAGCCTCGGACGGGAGCAGTACTTC. Amino acids: CASSLGREQYF.

The chain links TRBV11-3 to TRBJ2-7; 15 bases match TRBD2. From germline, CDR1 is SGHNT and CDR2 YENEEA. The CDR3 totals 17 residues. With V trimmed by 7 bases and J by 0 bases, 7 bases remained unmatched. DNA for the CDR3: TGTGCCAGCAAAAGGGGGACTAGCGGGGGGAGCTCCTACGAGCAGTACTTC. It yields the protein CASKRGTSGGSSYEQYF.

The genes are TRBV7-2 and TRBJ2-1; D is perhaps TRBD2 (6 bases). Trimming took 5 bases from V and 6 from J, leaving 11 bases between them. Germline-derived CDR1 and CDR2 are SGHTA and FQGNSA. The CDR3 has 13 amino acids. The CDR3 bases are TGTGCCAGCAGCCCGCGGGGTACCAATGAGCAGTTCTTC. It codes for CASSPRGTNEQFF.

This clonotype qualifies as medium-sized (0.01 to 0.1%). The chain recombines TRBV18 with TRBJ2-2; no firm D call. V was clipped by 3 bases and J by 6 bases, with 8 bases between them. Germline assignment: CDR1 KGHSH and CDR2 LQKENI. The CDR3 contains 13 residues. The CDR3 nucleotides are TGTGCCAGCTCACCCGCTGGGGCCGGGGAGCTGTTTTTT. Amino acid sequence: CASSPAGAGELFF.

This clonotype is categorized as large. This chain connects TRBV29-1 to TRBJ1-1; tentative D call: TRBD1 (5 bases). Trimming left V 7 bases short and J 3 bases short, with 18 bases between. Germline V gene sequence: CDR1 SQVTM, CDR2 ANQGSEA. The CDR3 length is 14 residues. CDR3 amino acids: CSAYTGGPDTEAFF. The CDR3 coding sequence is TGCAGCGCTTATACCGGGGGACCGGACACTGAAGCTTTCTTT.

This clonotype was seen a handful of times. V is TRBV6-6 and J is TRBJ2-3, with D perhaps matching TRBD1 (6 bases). CDR3 size: 14 residues. CDR1 and CDR2 from the germline V gene are MNHNY and SVGAGI (reference sequence). V was clipped by 5 bases and J by 2 bases, with 11 bases between them. The CDR3 nucleotides are TGTGCCAGCAGTCGGCAGGGGAACACAGATACGCAGTATTTT. This gives the protein CASSRQGNTDTQYF.

The J gene is TRBJ2-1, the V gene TRBV15, with 8 positions matching TRBD1. Losses at the gene ends were 3 bases for V and 4 bases for J; bases not matched to a gene: 5. The CDR3 is 15 amino acids. Germline assignment: CDR1 LNHNV and CDR2 YYDKDF (reference sequence). CDR3 in DNA: TGTGCCACCAGCAGGACAGGGGACATATACAATGAGCAGTTCTTC. Amino acid sequence: CATSRTGDIYNEQFF.

The rearrangement joins TRBV29-1 to TRBJ1-3; D gene ambiguous. Germline CDR1 and CDR2: SQVTM and ANQGSEA. Trimming stripped 8 bases from V and 3 bases from J, with 14 bases between. This CDR3 has 13 amino acids. The CDR3 DNA reads TGCAGCTTCTGGTCGGGAGGTGGAAACACCATATATTTT. This translates into CSFWSGGGNTIYF.

This clonotype has just a few counts. CDR3 region: CASSLSSGAASPLHF. CDR3 coding DNA: TGTGCCAGCAGTTTATCCTCGGGGGCTGCCTCACCCCTCCACTTT. The chain uses TRBV27 and TRBJ1-6; weak D call: TRBD1 (6 bases). The CDR3 totals 15 residues. The germline V gene has CDR1 MNHEY and CDR2 SMNVEV (reference sequence). Trimming shortened V by 0 bases and J by 10 bases, and 13 bases separated the two germline ends.

The rearrangement joins TRBV10-3 to TRBJ2-5; maybe TRBD2 (6 bases). Trimming removed 3 bases at V and 1 base at J, with 15 bases between. CDR1 is ENHRY and CDR2 is SYGVKD in the germline V gene. CDR3 length equals 16 residues. CDR3 residues: CAISETNGGFQETQYF. DNA for the CDR3: TGTGCCATCAGTGAAACAAACGGGGGTTTCCAAGAGACCCAGTACTTC.

The genes are TRBV6-5 and TRBJ2-5, with a possible D match to TRBD1 (5 bases). V gave up 6 bases and J gave up 5 bases, with 13 bases separating them. The germline gives CDR1 MNHEY, CDR2 SVGAGI. There are 13 residues in the CDR3. CDR3: CASSLTAGETQYF. As DNA, the CDR3 is TGTGCCAGCAGCTTAACGGCAGGGGAGACCCAGTACTTC.

Relative to its sample, this clonotype is medium-sized. The CDR3 here is CASSIAWQPQHF. DNA of the CDR3: TGTGCCAGTAGTATAGCATGGCAGCCCCAGCATTTT. V is TRBV19 and J is TRBJ1-5; D gene ambiguous. Per germline, CDR1 LNHDA and CDR2 SQIVND (reference sequence). V lost 1 base to trimming and J lost 7 bases, with 5 bases between them. This CDR3 is built from 12 residues.

In this sample, this clonotype turned up a few times. The genes are TRBV5-6 and TRBJ2-3; TRBD1 matches 7 bases. The CDR3 has 15 residues. Germline V CDR1 and CDR2: SGHDT, YYEEEE. V gave up 7 bases and J gave up 0 bases; unmatched junction bases: 8. The DNA for the CDR3 is TGTGCCAGCGCACGCCGACAGGGAAGCACAGATACGCAGTATTTT. Protein: CASARRQGSTDTQYF. The full variable domain, with the rest looked up from reference TRBV5-6 and TRBJ2-3, is DAGVTQSPTHLIKTRGQQVTLRCSPKSGHDTVSWYQQALGQGPQFIFQYYEEEERQRGNFPDRFSGHQFPNYSSELNVNALLLGDSALYLCASARRQGSTDTQYFGPGTRLTVL.

About this clonotype itself: One end of the junction does not line up with germline, which may come from a read error. The chain has TRBV20-1 and TRBJ2-7; 8 bases line up with TRBD1. The CDR3 is made up of 13 amino acids. CDR1 and CDR2 from the germline V gene are DFQATT and SNEGSKA (reference sequence). CDR3 in amino acids: CVIPHPEIRDRWF. The CDR3 nucleotides are TGCGTGATCCCCCACCCGGAGATCCGGGACAGGTGGTTC.

Relative to its sample, this clonotype is medium-sized. DNA for the CDR3: TGTGCCTGGAGTGTACGCGACGGAGAGACCCAGTACTTC. Protein sequence: CAWSVRDGETQYF. This chain joins TRBV30 and TRBJ2-5; no clear D. The CDR3 is 13 amino acids. Deletions cut 0 bases from V and 4 bases from J, with 9 bases between. Per the germline V gene, CDR1 is GTSNPN and CDR2 is SVGIG (reference sequence).

The chain links TRBV5-1 to TRBJ2-5; maybe TRBD1 (5 bases). This CDR3 has 14 residues. Germline CDR1 SGHRS, CDR2 YFSETQ. The V end was cut by 0 bases, the J end by 3 bases, with 9 bases between. CDR3 in DNA: TGCGCCAGCAGCTTGGGGGCAGGGAAAGAGACCCAGTACTTC. Protein: CASSLGAGKETQYF.

This clonotype appeared a single time. At one boundary the junction diverges from the germline segment, which might be a read error. V and J are TRBV5-6 and TRBJ1-4; no clear D. Germline V gene data show CDR1 as SGHDT and CDR2 as YYEEEE. This CDR3 has 15 amino acids. The CDR3 sequence: CASSFHGPTDPKLFF. The CDR3 nucleotides are TGCGCCAGCAGCTTCCACGGCCCTACGGATCCAAAACTGTTTTTT.

This clonotype is categorized as medium-sized. This chain links TRBV29-1 with TRBJ2-1; a possible D gene is TRBD2 (6 bases). The CDR3 consists of 15 residues. The V gene's germline CDR1 is SQVTM and CDR2 ANQGSEA. V was pared by 2 bases and J by 4 bases, with 15 bases between. CDR3 in amino acids: CSVELVGGTYNEQFF. CDR3 DNA sequence: TGCAGCGTTGAACTTGTCGGAGGGACTTACAATGAGCAGTTCTTC.

A few counts support this clonotype. The chain carries TRBV7-9 and TRBJ1-4, with D possibly being TRBD1 (5 bases). CDR3 length: 15 amino acids. The V and J ends lost 5 bases and 5 bases respectively, with 15 bases between them. From germline, CDR1 is SEHNR and CDR2 FQNEAQ (reference sequence). CDR3 loop: CASSPSGGENEKLFF. DNA of the CDR3: TGTGCCAGCAGCCCCTCGGGGGGGGAGAATGAAAAACTGTTTTTT.

The chain carries TRBV7-2 and TRBJ2-5; no clear D gene. V was cut by 5 bases and J by 2 bases, with 6 bases left in between. The germline V gene encodes CDR1 SGHTA and CDR2 FQGNSA. The CDR3 is made up of 12 amino acids. CDR3 DNA: TGTGCCAGCAGCCGCCCTCAAGAGACCCAGTACTTC. Residues: CASSRPQETQYF.

This rearrangement joins TRBV7-2 to TRBJ2-3, with a weak D call TRBD2 (6 bases). The CDR3 sequence is 15 residues long. The V and J ends lost 5 bases and 2 bases respectively, with 14 bases between them. Germline values: CDR1 SGHTA, CDR2 FQGNSA. Written as DNA, the CDR3 is TGTGCCAGCAGCATCTTGGGGGGAATCACAGATACGCAGTATTTT. Its protein is CASSILGGITDTQYF.

This clonotype was detected a few times. This chain joins TRBV5-5 and TRBJ1-2, with a tentative D call TRBD1 (5 bases). V was trimmed by 4 bases and J by 2 bases, leaving 24 bases between them. This CDR3 has 18 amino acids. Germline loops: CDR1 SGHKS, CDR2 YYEKEE (reference sequence). The CDR3 coding sequence is TGTGCCAGCAGCGGACAAAACCATACAAAGAAAGAAAACTATGGCTACACCTTC. Translation gives CASSGQNHTKKENYGYTF.

The chain has TRBV7-3 and TRBJ2-3; 7 bases fit TRBD1. The germline V gene has CDR1 SGHTA and CDR2 FQGTGA. V lost 3 bases and J lost 1; bases outside the gene matches: 7. The CDR3 spans 16 residues. CDR3 sequence reads: CASSLIGQGGTDTQYF. CDR3 DNA sequence: TGTGCCAGCAGCTTGATCGGGCAGGGGGGCACAGATACGCAGTATTTT.